This T cell receptor beta chain was found in a study of T cell responses to AZD1222 COVID-19 vaccine. It was second doses at about 4 or about 12 weeks that were pooled. Turning to this clone: Its antigen is as yet unknown.

The germline CDR1 and CDR2 sequences are SNHLY and FYNNEI. This CDR3 spans 13 amino acids. V was clipped by 6 bases and J by 2 bases, with 10 bases between them. Study-level points and caveats: Spike-specific TCR breadth and depth rose after two AZD1222 doses. Donors in the cohort were predominantly white British and more often female, and clonal diversity was possibly underestimated. Only five or six individuals given AZD1222 were seropositive at baseline.

The protocol was immunoSEQ multiplex PCR, while the TCRdb copy is restricted to in-frame clones and leaves out a portion. Among roughly 180,000 clones listed, roughly 92% were seen once. This clonotype was obtained from an adult who received the AZD1222 COVID-19 vaccine. The sample was peripheral blood, taken 28 days after the second AZD1222 dose. The chain employs TRBV2 and TRBJ1-2; no reliable D call. The CDR3 sequence: CASSPHGNYGYTF. The DNA for the CDR3 is TGTGCCAGCAGCCCCCACGGGAACTATGGCTACACCTTC.